This paragraph reports one TCR beta chain. This record belongs to a study of shared clonotypes between healthy human individuals. Study-level background: Aged 18 to 49, the donors were a couple of women and a few men.

TCRdb's copy holds only in-frame clones and misses some; the assay was immunoSEQ multiplex PCR. The sample consists of about 2.1 million clones, roughly 95% of them appearing once. Germline V gene sequence: CDR1 SGHKS, CDR2 YYEKEE (reference sequence). The V gene lost 4 bases and the J gene lost 2 bases, with 16 bases spanning the gap. This CDR3 comprises 15 residues. The naive CD8 subset, CD45RO-negative cells positively selected for CCR7, excluded terminally differentiated effector memory CD45RA+ cells. Donors were healthy HIV-negative adults without recent acute infections or vaccinations. The donors were all Caucasian adults (living in Nashville, Tennessee).

This receptor was taken from a man aged 18 to 30 in good health. Some clones in this sample may be carry-over from other donors' samples. The material sequenced was naive CD8+ T cells from PBMCs. The chain carries TRBV5-5 and TRBJ2-7; no clear D gene. CDR3: CASSLYRPEAYEQYF. The CDR3 DNA reads as TGTGCCAGCAGCCTTTACAGACCCGAGGCCTACGAGCAGTACTTC.